Listed here are 26 T cell receptor beta chains from one sample, sequenced in a study of T cell repertoires in cytomegalovirus infection. TCRdb analysed the reads with MiXCR anew, one entry per CDR3 protein. The table lists approximately 770,000 distinct CDR3 sequences, 25% to 35% of them singletons. Antigens of these TCRs are unknown. Sequencing was performed on cultured CD8+ T cells from PBMCs, taken from culture after CMV antigen stimulation. These receptor sequences come from a human donor in good health (CMV status not recorded). Some clones in this sample may be carry-over from other donors' samples.

This clonotype came up a few times. The J gene is TRBJ2-7, the V gene TRBV6-2 or TRBV6-3; a possible D gene is TRBD1 (6 bases). Germline CDR1 reads MNHEY; CDR2 reads SVGEGT. The CDR3 sequence is 15 residues long. The CDR3 loop is CASSYHRDITYEQYV. CDR3 nucleotide sequence: TGTGCCAGCAGTTATCACCGGGACATTACCTATGAGCAGTACGTC.

This clonotype has just a few counts. J is TRBJ2-5 and V is TRBV2, with 7 bases lining up with TRBD2. With 8 bases clipped from V and 0 bases from J, the junction kept 3 bases outside the gene matches. CDR3 length: 13 amino acids. Germline V CDR1 and CDR2: SNHLY, FYNNEI. The CDR3, as DNA: TGTGCCAGCTCGGGGGGTAACCAAGAGACCCAGTACTTC. It encodes CASSGGNQETQYF.

This clonotype was counted only a few times. The V gene is TRBV7-6, the J gene TRBJ1-1; D uncertain. Germline CDR1 SGHVS, CDR2 FNYEAQ. V was shortened by 7 bases and J by 6 bases, with 18 bases between the two germline ends. The CDR3 is 14 amino acids. CDR3: CASTPGLRIAEAFF. CDR3 in DNA: TGTGCCAGCACCCCCGGCCTTCGGATCGCTGAAGCTTTCTTT.

The V call is TRBV7-9, the J call TRBJ2-5, with D possibly being TRBD1 (6 bases). CDR1 and CDR2 from the germline V gene are SEHNR and FQNEAQ (reference sequence). The V end was cut by 8 bases, the J end by 1 base, with 8 bases between. The CDR3 consists of 12 residues. The CDR3 here is CASWDIQETQYF. CDR3 DNA sequence: TGTGCCAGCTGGGACATCCAAGAGACCCAGTACTTC.

This clonotype has just a few counts. The chain uses TRBV7-9 and TRBJ1-3; unclear D gene. Germline lookup yields CDR1 SEHNR and CDR2 FQNEAQ (reference sequence). The CDR3 runs 15 residues. The V end was cut by 3 bases, the J end by 0 bases, with 9 bases between. The DNA for the CDR3 is TGTGCCAGCAGCTTCGGAGGACTCTCTGGAAACACCATATATTTT. Encoded protein: CASSFGGLSGNTIYF.

This chain uses TRBV20-1 with TRBJ2-5; weak D call: TRBD1 (5 bases). The germline V and J ends were trimmed by 7 bases and 6 bases, with 12 bases remaining between them. Germline values: CDR1 DFQATT, CDR2 SNEGSKA (reference sequence). The CDR3 length is 11 residues. For the CDR3, the DNA is TGCAGTGGGCAGGGTGGACAGACCCAGTACTTC. It translates to CSGQGGQTQYF.

The V call is TRBV7-8, the J call TRBJ2-5, with 7 bases that match TRBD1. The CDR3 is 10 amino acids. CDR1 is SGHVS, CDR2 FQNEAQ, per germline. J gave up 12 bases and V 5 bases, and 3 bases lay outside the gene matches. CDR3: CASSPGTEYF. Here the CDR3 DNA reads TGTGCCAGCAGCCCCGGGACAGAGTACTTC.

This clonotype was detected many times. The chain recombines TRBV27 with TRBJ1-2, with D tentatively TRBD1 (6 bases). The CDR3 extends over 13 amino acids. Germline loops: CDR1 MNHEY, CDR2 SMNVEV (reference sequence). Trimming took off 5 bases at V and 2 bases at J, with 9 bases between the two ends. CDR3: CASSPQGNYGYTF. CDR3 nucleotides: TGTGCCAGCAGTCCACAGGGAAACTATGGCTACACCTTC.

This rearrangement joins TRBV12-5 to TRBJ1-5, with TRBD1 matching over 7 bases. Germline-derived CDR1 and CDR2 are LGHNT and FRNRAP. This CDR3 comprises 14 residues. V shed 7 bases and J 3 bases; nucleotides not matched to a gene: 6. The CDR3 region is CASAKGADNQPQHF. The CDR3 DNA reads as TGTGCTAGTGCTAAGGGGGCGGACAATCAGCCCCAGCATTTT.

This clonotype was observed a handful of times. The V gene is TRBV2, the J gene TRBJ1-4, with D uncertain. Germline V gene data show CDR1 as SNHLY and CDR2 as FYNNEI. Deletions cut 2 bases from V and 7 bases from J, with 17 bases between. The CDR3 runs 16 residues. The CDR3 region has the DNA TGTGCCAGCAGTGAATGGTGGACGGAAGTTAGTGAAAAACTGTTTTTT. Amino acid sequence: CASSEWWTEVSEKLFF.

This clonotype has just a few counts. The chain is built from TRBV5-4 and TRBJ1-1; maybe TRBD1 (5 bases). Per germline, CDR1 SGHNT and CDR2 YYREEE (reference sequence). The CDR3 has 13 amino acids. With 5 bases removed from V and 4 bases from J, the gap between germline ends came to 12 bases. The CDR3 sequence is CASSPGRVTEAFF. CDR3 bases: TGTGCCAGCAGTCCCGGCAGGGTCACTGAAGCTTTCTTT.

The chain carries TRBV27 and TRBJ1-2, with D possibly being TRBD1 (6 bases). V dropped 6 bases and J dropped 7 bases, with 12 bases sitting between them. Germline-derived CDR1 and CDR2 are MNHEY and SMNVEV (reference sequence). The CDR3 is made up of 12 amino acids. CDR3 amino acids: CASREGGGGYTF. CDR3 nucleotides: TGTGCCAGCAGAGAAGGGGGGGGTGGCTACACCTTC.

The chain combines TRBV7-9 with TRBJ1-5; D perhaps matches TRBD1 (5 bases). Germline V gene lookup returns CDR1 SEHNR and CDR2 FQNEAQ (reference sequence). The CDR3 is made up of 12 amino acids. Trimming removed 4 bases at V and 9 bases at J, with 10 bases between. CDR3 nucleotides: TGTGCCAGCAGCTCTCCGGGGGGGCCCCAGCATTTT. This gives the protein CASSSPGGPQHF. The full variable domain, with the rest looked up from reference TRBV7-9 and TRBJ1-5, is DTGVSQNPRHKITKRGQNVTFRCDPISEHNRLYWYRQTLGQGPEFLTYFQNEAQLEKSRLLSDRFSAERPKGSFSTLEIQRTEQGDSAMYLCASSSPGGPQHFGDGTRLSIL.

This clonotype occurred a few times. A read error may account for a junction end that differs from germline. CDR3 sequence (DNA): TGTGCCATCAGTTCGGGGGGGCACTATGGCTACACCTTC. Protein product: CAISSGGHYGYTF. The chain combines TRBV27 with TRBJ1-2, with a weak D call TRBD1 (6 bases). The CDR3 covers 13 residues. Per the germline V gene, CDR1 is MNHEY and CDR2 is SMNVEV (reference sequence).

This clonotype was seen a few times. The genes are TRBV7-9 and TRBJ1-5; D is unclear. Germline V gives CDR1 SEHNR, CDR2 FQNEAQ (reference sequence). The CDR3 runs 15 residues. V was cut by 5 bases and J by 6 bases, with 17 bases left in between. The CDR3 loop reads CASSHAGSRFQPQHF. The CDR3 DNA follows: TGTGCCAGCAGCCATGCCGGGAGCAGGTTTCAGCCCCAGCATTTT.

The chain joins TRBV13 to TRBJ2-5, with D unclear. Trimming took 5 bases from V and 5 from J, leaving 15 bases between them. There are 14 residues in the CDR3. CDR1 is PRHDT, CDR2 FYEKMQ, per germline (reference sequence). The CDR3 region is CASSLPSRRETQYF. The CDR3 DNA reads TGTGCCAGCAGCCTACCTTCCCGCAGGGAGACCCAGTACTTC.

J is TRBJ2-6 and V is TRBV6-5; D is unclear. V lost 0 bases and J lost 3, with 9 bases in between. The CDR3 contains 16 residues. Germline V gene lookup returns CDR1 MNHEY and CDR2 SVGAGI. The CDR3 loop is CASSYSKYDGANVLTF. The CDR3 DNA reads as TGTGCCAGCAGTTACTCGAAGTACGATGGGGCCAACGTCCTGACTTTC.

The chain recombines TRBV6-2 or TRBV6-3 with TRBJ2-7; 7 bases agree with TRBD1. From germline, CDR1 is MNHEY and CDR2 SVGEGT. The CDR3 is made up of 14 amino acids. J lost 4 bases, V lost 6 bases, and 9 bases had no gene match. The CDR3 is CASSPGTDSYEQYV. For the CDR3, the DNA is TGTGCCAGCAGCCCCGGGACAGATTCTTACGAGCAGTACGTC.

The chain uses TRBV3-1 and TRBJ2-7; D gene unclear. This CDR3 comprises 14 residues. Germline V gene sequence: CDR1 LGHDT, CDR2 YNNKEL (reference sequence). Trimming took 0 bases from V and 6 from J, leaving 12 bases between them. The CDR3 DNA reads as TGTGCCAGCAGCCAAGATCTTGGGCTCCTCGAGCAGTACTTC. It codes for CASSQDLGLLEQYF.

This clonotype turned up a few times. The gene calls are TRBV27 and TRBJ1-1; a weak D match, TRBD1 (5 bases). The CDR3 contains 13 residues. Germline V CDR1 and CDR2: MNHEY, SMNVEV (reference sequence). The V end was cut by 5 bases, the J end by 6 bases, with 13 bases between. CDR3 DNA sequence: TGTGCCAGCAGTCTCCCCGGGGGAGCTGAAGCTTTCTTT. This sequence encodes CASSLPGGAEAFF.

V usage is TRBV12-5 and J usage is TRBJ1-2; TRBD1 agrees at 7 bases. The trim removed 8 bases at V and 2 bases at J, leaving 5 bases unmatched. CDR3 size: 13 residues. The germline CDR1 and CDR2 sequences are LGHNT and FRNRAP. In nucleotides, the CDR3 is TGTGCTAGTCCTACAGGGGCGAACTATGGCTACACCTTC. It encodes CASPTGANYGYTF.

Ten or more counts support this clonotype. This chain links TRBV7-6 with TRBJ1-4; D possibly corresponds to TRBD1 (5 bases). Germline-derived CDR1 and CDR2 are SGHVS and FNYEAQ. The CDR3 is 17 residues long. Trimming removed 3 bases at V and 0 bases at J, with 14 bases between. In DNA, the CDR3 is TGTGCCAGCAGCTTGACCTCAGGGAGTGCAACTAATGAAAAACTGTTTTTT. Protein sequence: CASSLTSGSATNEKLFF. Using reference TRBV7-6 and TRBJ1-4 for the parts outside the CDR3, the full variable domain is GAGVSQSPRYKVTKRGQDVALRCDPISGHVSLYWYRQALGQGPEFLTYFNYEAQQDKSGLPNDRFSAERPEGSISTLTIQRTEQRDSAMYRCASSLTSGSATNEKLFFGSGTQLSVL.

This chain uses TRBV6-8 with TRBJ2-1; D is uncertain. The CDR3 covers 12 residues. Trimming took off 9 bases at V and 5 bases at J, with 11 bases between the two ends. The germline CDR1 and CDR2 sequences are MNHGY and SAAAGT. The CDR3 here is CASEGTDNEQFF. The CDR3 DNA reads as TGTGCCAGTGAAGGTACTGACAATGAGCAGTTCTTC.

This chain links TRBV28 with TRBJ1-5, with D hard to call. This CDR3 is 14 amino acids long. From germline, CDR1 is MDHEN and CDR2 SYDVKM. V was trimmed by 2 bases and J by 2 bases, leaving 7 bases between them. CDR3 DNA sequence: TGTGCCAGCAGTTTAGGGAAGGGCAATCAGCCCCAGCATTTT. Translation gives CASSLGKGNQPQHF. Looking up the rest from reference TRBV28 and TRBJ1-5 gives the full variable domain: DVKVTQSSRYLVKRTGEKVFLECVQDMDHENMFWYRQDPGLGLRLIYFSYDVKMKEKGDIPEGYSVSREKKERFSLILESASTNQTSMYLCASSLGKGNQPQHFGDGTRLSIL.

V and J are TRBV12-3 or TRBV12-4 and TRBJ1-2, with no clear D. V was shortened by 10 bases and J by 7 bases, with 7 bases between the two germline ends. There are 9 residues in the CDR3. In DNA, the CDR3 is TGTGCCACCACGGCTGGCTACACCTTC. This encodes CATTAGYTF.

The J gene is TRBJ2-5, the V gene TRBV24-1, with D possibly matching TRBD1 (6 bases). The CDR3 is 16 amino acids. V was trimmed by 1 base and J by 4 bases, leaving 15 bases between them. Germline V gives CDR1 KGHDR, CDR2 SFDVKD. For the CDR3, the DNA is TGTGCCACCAGTGATTTCGGCAGGGGTTTAGGAGAGACCCAGTACTTC. Translation gives CATSDFGRGLGETQYF.